This passage covers 16 T cell receptor beta chains from one sample sequenced in a study of tumor-infiltrating lymphocytes in glioblastoma multiforme. Multiple V-beta primers and a C-beta primer amplified TCRB from RNA. From the multiplex PCR reads, TCRdb called clonotypes with MiXCR, one entry per CDR3 protein. The sample holds roughly 9,100 distinct CDR3 sequences, about 76% seen once. Source material: brain tumor tissue. The receptor set was obtained from a male donor with glioblastoma.

The chain carries TRBV4-1 and TRBJ1-5; D remains unclear. The CDR3 consists of 15 residues. Trimming pared 1 base from V and 0 bases from J, leaving 7 bases between. Germline CDR1 reads MGHRA; CDR2 reads YSYEKL. The CDR3 loop is CASSQVTNSNQPQHF. CDR3 bases: TGCGCCAGCAGCCAAGTAACCAATAGCAATCAGCCCCAGCATTTT.

The rearrangement joins TRBV20-1 to TRBJ2-3; TRBD2 agrees at 12 bases. Germline CDR1 reads DFQATT; CDR2 reads SNEGSKA (reference sequence). Trimming at V came to 8 bases and at J to 4 bases, leaving 4 bases not matched to a gene. There are 13 residues in the CDR3. CDR3 sequence (DNA): TGCAGTCGAAGGACTAGCGGGGCAGATACGCAGTATTTT. This encodes CSRRTSGADTQYF.

By proportion, this clonotype is large (0.1 to 1%). V gene TRBV11-1 combines with J gene TRBJ2-7, with 12 bases lining up with TRBD2. Germline V gene sequence: CDR1 SGHAT, CDR2 FQDESV (reference sequence). Trimming cost V 2 bases and J 2 bases; bases outside gene matches: 4. This CDR3 is built from 16 residues. CDR3 in amino acids: CASSLLAGGPAYEQYF. In DNA, the CDR3 is TGTGCCAGCAGCTTACTAGCGGGAGGGCCGGCCTACGAGCAGTACTTC.

This clonotype was picked up many times. The CDR3 bases are TGTGCCACCAGTGCCCAGGGTGACTATGGCTACACCTTC. This encodes CATSAQGDYGYTF. The V and J genes are TRBV24-1 and TRBJ1-2; D possibly corresponds to TRBD1 (5 bases). The CDR3 has 13 residues. Looked up from germline, CDR1 is KGHDR and CDR2 is SFDVKD. V was shortened by 5 bases and J by 3 bases, with 9 bases between the two germline ends.

The V and J genes are TRBV10-3 and TRBJ2-3; 8 bases agree with TRBD1. Germline loops: CDR1 ENHRY, CDR2 SYGVKD. This CDR3 is built from 17 residues. The J segment lost 14 bases and the V segment lost 6 bases, leaving 25 bases of the junction unmatched. This CDR3 is CAIRISRRTGLPDMRYF. CDR3 DNA sequence: TGTGCCATCAGGATCTCTCGGAGGACAGGGTTGCCAGATATGCGGTATTTT.

Remarks on this clonotype: A read error may account for a junction end that differs from germline. The CDR3 region is CAGSLDFPPSPGDGDEQFF. The CDR3 DNA reads as TGTGCCGGCAGCTTAGATTTCCCCCCCTCTCCGGGAGATGGGGATGAGCAATTCTTC. The chain couples TRBV11-2 to TRBJ2-1, with D perhaps TRBD2 (6 bases). The CDR3 is 19 residues long. The germline CDR1 and CDR2 sequences are SGHAT and FQNNGV.

The V and J genes are TRBV11-3 and TRBJ1-1; D unresolved. The CDR3 consists of 13 residues. CDR1 is SGHNT and CDR2 is YENEEA in the germline V gene. Trimming left V 3 bases short and J 0 bases short, with 5 bases between. CDR3: CASSFGLNTEAFF. Written as DNA, the CDR3 is TGTGCCAGCAGCTTCGGATTGAACACTGAAGCTTTCTTT.

The genes are TRBV19 and TRBJ2-7; 11 bases map to TRBD2. V shed 1 base and J 4 bases; nucleotides not matched to a gene: 3. CDR3 length equals 15 residues. Germline V gene data show CDR1 as LNHDA and CDR2 as SQIVND (reference sequence). As DNA, the CDR3 is TGTGCCAGTAGTATAGTGGCTAGCGGGAGGTACGAGCAGTACTTC. It encodes CASSIVASGRYEQYF.

This clonotype was recorded only once. The DNA of the CDR3 is TGTGCCAGTTACTACCCGGCGGGAGTAGAGGAGACCCAGTACTTC. This gives the protein CASYYPAGVEETQYF. The rearrangement uses TRBV6-5 and TRBJ2-5; 7 bases match TRBD2. The CDR3 is 15 residues long. V was clipped by 9 bases and J by 5 bases; unmatched bases: 15. Per germline, CDR1 MNHEY and CDR2 SVGAGI.

Turning to this clonotype: Likely a read error: the CDR3 ends without its conserved phenylalanine or tryptophan. V and J are TRBV20-1 and TRBJ2-1; D unresolved. Germline V gene sequence: CDR1 DFQATT, CDR2 SNEGSKA (reference sequence). Trimming pared 3 bases from V and 12 bases from J, leaving 21 bases between. The CDR3 has 14 amino acids. Here the CDR3 reads CSASDEAGLYVQFS. The CDR3 nucleotides are TGCAGTGCTAGTGATGAGGCAGGTCTGTATGTGCAGTTCTCC.

This clonotype came up a few times. At one boundary the junction diverges from the germline segment, which might be a read error. The rearrangement joins TRBV12-3 or TRBV12-4 to TRBJ2-1, with D possibly being TRBD1 or TRBD2 (6 bases each). The CDR3 length is 15 residues. The CDR3 reads CASNLPTPGANEQFF. CDR3 in DNA: TGTGCTAGCAATTTACCGACTCCGGGGGCCAATGAGCAGTTCTTC.

The chain links TRBV12-3 or TRBV12-4 to TRBJ2-1; no firm D call. There are 12 residues in the CDR3. Trimming took off 7 bases at V and 5 bases at J, with 9 bases between the two ends. CDR3 in DNA: TGTGCCAGCACCCTCGGGCACAATGAGCAGTTCTTC. This sequence encodes CASTLGHNEQFF.

V and J are TRBV20-1 and TRBJ2-7; 15 positions agree with TRBD2. The CDR3 covers 18 residues. Germline assignment: CDR1 DFQATT and CDR2 SNEGSKA (reference sequence). V was pared by 1 base and J by 4 bases, with 11 bases of the junction left unmatched. The CDR3 reads CSARVQVGLAGGFYEQYF. The CDR3 DNA sequence: TGCAGTGCTAGAGTCCAAGTTGGACTAGCGGGAGGGTTTTACGAGCAGTACTTC.

This clonotype came up many times. The genes are TRBV28 and TRBJ1-2; D is perhaps TRBD1 (6 bases). CDR1 and CDR2 (germline): MDHEN, SYDVKM. The length of the CDR3 is 13 residues. V was pared by 4 bases and J by 3 bases, with 9 bases between. For the CDR3, the DNA is TGTGCCAGCAGTTCCGGACAGCACTATGGCTACACCTTC. It specifies CASSSGQHYGYTF.

In this sample, this clonotype turned up many times. Relative to the germline gene, one junction end is altered; a read error may explain this. The rearrangement links TRBV11-2 to TRBJ2-7; 10 bases agree with TRBD2. CDR1 is SGHAT, CDR2 FQNNGV, per germline. The CDR3 covers 12 residues. The CDR3 region is CASGLLAGSQNF. The DNA for the CDR3 is TGTGCCAGCGGCTTACTAGCGGGATCACAGAACTTC.

Note on this clonotype: The junction does not match germline at one end; this may be a read error. The chain is built from TRBV7-8 and TRBJ2-3, with D unclear. The CDR3 spans 13 residues. CDR1 is SGHVS, CDR2 FQNEAQ, per germline. In nucleotides, the CDR3 is TGCGCCAGCAGCTTTGGGGGCACAGATACGCAGTATTTT. It translates to CASSFGGTDTQYF.